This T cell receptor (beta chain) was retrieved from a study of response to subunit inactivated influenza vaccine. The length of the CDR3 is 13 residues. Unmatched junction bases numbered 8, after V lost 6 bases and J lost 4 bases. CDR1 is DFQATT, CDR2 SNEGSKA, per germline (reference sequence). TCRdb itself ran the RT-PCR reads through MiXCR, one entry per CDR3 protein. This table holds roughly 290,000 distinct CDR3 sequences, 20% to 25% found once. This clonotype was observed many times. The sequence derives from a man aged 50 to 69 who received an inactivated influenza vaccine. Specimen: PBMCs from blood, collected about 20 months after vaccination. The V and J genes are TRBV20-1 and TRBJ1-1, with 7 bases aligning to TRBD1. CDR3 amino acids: CSAASTGITEAFF. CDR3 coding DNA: TGCAGTGCCGCATCGACAGGGATCACTGAAGCTTTCTTT.